The source of this T cell receptor beta chain is a study of shared clonotypes between healthy human individuals. Overall study: Researchers assigned three CD4 naive, three CD4 memory, two CD8 naive and one CD8 memory plate to each donor.

J lost 4 bases, V lost 2 bases, and 10 bases had no gene match. Germline V lookup: CDR1 LNHDA, CDR2 SQIVND (reference sequence). This CDR3 is built from 16 residues. Notes on the study in general: Among the subsets, naive ones generally showed larger estimated richness than memory ones.

As for this clone: No antigen is known for it.

Here immunoSEQ multiplex PCR was the method, and the copy in TCRdb shows in-frame clones only, minus some. The sample yields 2 million to 2.5 million clones, more than 85% seen once. CD4+ cell separation produced CD45RA+ naive and CD45RA-negative memory subsets. The chain joins TRBV19 to TRBJ2-5, with TRBD2 identical over 7 bases. Source material: naive CD4+ T cells from PBMCs. Documented subset: CD45RA+ positively selected. This clonotype was obtained from a young man in good health. Some clones in this sample may be carry-over from other donors' samples. The CDR3 DNA sequence: TGTGCCAGTAGTATAAAATTAGGGGAGGGAGGAGAGACCCAGTACTTC. Its protein is CASSIKLGEGGETQYF.